One TCR beta chain is described in this entry. Looked up from germline, CDR1 is SGHTA and CDR2 is FQGTGA. This CDR3 has 13 residues. The ends were cut back, 4 bases at V and 4 bases at J, with 9 bases in the middle. The sample is drawn from a study of blood T cell repertoires in COVID-19. About the research overall: Samples came from the United States, Italy and Spain, spanning acute and convalescent COVID-19. Sources were T cells, B-cell-depleted T cells, or PBMCs; the material itself was cDNA or gDNA.

In the authors' methods: Reference gene primer amplification gave estimated nucleated cell counts. Some clones are missing from TCRdb's copy, which holds only in-frame ones; the method was immunoSEQ multiplex PCR. The DNA was the basis for D and trimming; V, J and clone size are from that table. The profile shows roughly 150,000 clones, 80% to 90% of them singletons. The chain employs TRBV7-3 and TRBJ2-3; TRBD2 might be the D (5 bases). Sequencing was carried out using peripheral blood. The clonotype originates from a woman aged 55-69 years with active COVID-19. The CDR3 spells CASSSGLSDTQYF. The CDR3, as DNA: TGTGCCAGCAGCTCGGGATTGTCAGATACGCAGTATTTT. The complete variable domain, with remaining parts taken from reference TRBV7-3 and TRBJ2-3, reads GAGVSQTPSNKVTEKGKYVELRCDPISGHTALYWYRQSLGQGPEFLIYFQGTGAADDSGLPNDRFFAVRPEGSVSTLKIQRTERGDSAVYLCASSSGLSDTQYFGPGTRLTVL.